This T cell receptor beta chain was retrieved from a study of response to subunit inactivated influenza vaccine. TCRdb called the RT-PCR reads again in MiXCR, with one record for every CDR3 protein. The sample shows about 700,000 distinct CDR3 sequences, around 16% of them seen only once. General observations from the study: Authors suggested few new T cells are recruited by each seasonal influenza vaccination.

This clonotype was detected a few times. Its antigen is unknown. The CDR3 totals 18 residues. V dropped 0 bases and J dropped 0; count of bases not matched to a gene: 7. Germline lookup yields CDR1 SGHAT and CDR2 FQNNGV. The sample consisted of PBMCs from blood, taken 11 to 12 days after vaccination. The V and J genes are TRBV11-2 and TRBJ2-2; 7 nucleotides line up with TRBD1. The origin of this receptor is a man aged 50 to 60 who received an inactivated influenza vaccine. The CDR3 DNA is TGTGCCAGCAGCTTAGACGGTCCGGGACAGCCGAACACCGGGGAGCTGTTTTTT. Translated, it gives CASSLDGPGQPNTGELFF.